This T cell receptor beta chain was captured in a study of blood T cell repertoires in COVID-19. Repertoires were generated with immunoSEQ multiplex PCR, while TCRdb's copy carries only in-frame clones and drops some. The sample carries 200,000 to 300,000 clones, around 87% recorded once. The CDR3 runs 15 residues. Germline V CDR1 and CDR2: MNHEY, SVGAGI. The ends lost 10 bases at V and 2 bases at J; junction bases unmatched: 8. Those enrolled, adults aged about 18 to 89 years, came from some 25 US areas. Researchers sorted participants into cohorts using their self-reported clinical history. The receptor comes from a woman between 40 and 50 years old with acute COVID-19. The chain links TRBV6-5 to TRBJ2-6; 7 nucleotides line up with TRBD1. Sequencing was performed on PBMCs or T cells enriched from blood (not recorded which). In DNA, the CDR3 is TGTGCCACCTTGGACAGGTTCCCTGGGGCCAACGTCCTGACTTTC. Translated, it gives CATLDRFPGANVLTF.